This T cell receptor beta chain appears in the sequencing data of a study of T cells in Graves' hyperthyroidism and ophthalmopathy. Study-wide results and caveats: Ophthalmopathy was identified by the model a median approximately 6.9 months ahead of onset.

Graves' hyperthyroidism was deemed stable absent ophthalmopathy progression within 18 months. Trimming removed 8 bases at V and 2 bases at J, with 12 bases between. The germline V gene encodes CDR1 SNHLY and CDR2 FYNNEI. This CDR3 has 13 residues. In its sample, this clonotype was seen many times. No antigen is known for it. Amplification yielded TCR beta CDR3 regions, with RNA transcripts as the source. First-round RT-PCR of the TCR CDR3 relied on the HTBI primer set. In TCRdb, the multiplex PCR reads were re-called with MiXCR into one record per CDR3 protein. The sample holds 460,000 or so distinct CDR3 sequences; 13% to 15% are singletons and the top ten take less than 20%.

The TCR originated in a young woman with Graves' hyperthyroidism. The gene calls are TRBV2 and TRBJ2-5; tentatively, D is TRBD1 (6 bases). Source material: blood. CDR3 protein: CASPDRQQETQYF. CDR3 nucleotide sequence: TGTGCCAGCCCGGACAGACAACAAGAGACCCAGTACTTC.